Listed below are T cell receptor beta chains from one sample, sequenced in a study of cytomegalovirus exposure and HLA in healthy donors. Generated by immunoSEQ multiplex PCR, the TCRdb table keeps only in-frame clones and is missing some. The sample records tens of thousands of clones, about 90% being singletons. What was sequenced was PBMCs. The receptors derive from a woman under 30 in good health and CMV-seronegative. CDR3s include the opening cysteine and the closing phenylalanine or tryptophan. Each record gives: D gene, V gene, clone size, J gene, CDR3 DNA, CDR3 protein. D genes are given only for firm matches. Not all rows give a size; the values are once, few, many and, for expanded clones, a class.

D: TRBD1; V: TRBV18; size: -; J: TRBJ2-7; DNA: TGTGCCAGCTCACCCCTCCGACAGGGGTTGTCCTACGAGCAGTACTTC; CDR3: CASSPLRQGLSYEQYF
D: TRBD1; V: TRBV23-1; size: -; J: TRBJ2-6; DNA: TGCGCCAGCAGTCAACCCCGGGACAGGGATTTTACTGGGGCCAACGTCCTGACTTTC; CDR3: CASSQPRDRDFTGANVLTF
D: -; V: TRBV28; size: -; J: TRBJ2-5; DNA: TGTGCCAGCAAGGGGTACCAAGAGACCCAGTACTTC; CDR3: CASKGYQETQYF
D: -; V: TRBV19; size: -; J: TRBJ2-1; DNA: TGTGCCAGTAGTACCCCTCTAGGAGGGATAGTGGCTGAGCAGTTCTTC; CDR3: CASSTPLGGIVAEQFF
D: -; V: TRBV5-6; size: once; J: TRBJ1-5; DNA: TGTGCCAGCAGCTTGCAGGGTTACGAGCCCCAGCATTTT; CDR3: CASSLQGYEPQHF
D: TRBD2; V: TRBV28; size: -; J: TRBJ2-3; DNA: TGTGCCAGCATCCGGGGGGGGCCTGTCACAGATACGCAGTATTTT; CDR3: CASIRGGPVTDTQYF
D: -; V: TRBV6-5; size: -; J: TRBJ2-7; DNA: TGTGCCAGCAGTGGACAGAGCCGAGGGGACTACGAGCAGTACTTC; CDR3: CASSGQSRGDYEQYF
D: TRBD1; V: TRBV7-6; size: -; J: TRBJ1-2; DNA: TGTGCCAGCAGCTTAGGAGGGACAGTCGGCTACACCTTC; CDR3: CASSLGGTVGYTF
D: -; V: TRBV2; size: -; J: TRBJ2-7; DNA: TGTGCCAGCAATATGGGAGCCAGCCTCGAGCAGTACTTC; CDR3: CASNMGASLEQYF
D: TRBD1; V: TRBV27; size: -; J: TRBJ1-4; DNA: TGTGCCAGCAGTTCTATACAGGGGGTCGGTGAAAAACTGTTTTTT; CDR3: CASSSIQGVGEKLFF
D: -; V: TRBV12-1; size: -; J: TRBJ2-3; DNA: TGTGCCAGCAGCTCACCGACTAGCGAGGCTAAAGCCTATCACACAGATACGCAGTATTTT; CDR3: CASSSPTSEAKAYHTDTQYF
D: -; V: TRBV6-1; size: -; J: TRBJ1-2; DNA: TGTGCCAGCAGTGCACAAGTCGAGGGGGCTAACTATGGCTACACCTTC; CDR3: CASSAQVEGANYGYTF
D: -; V: TRBV7-6; size: -; J: TRBJ2-7; DNA: TGTGCCAGCAGCCCAGCCGGTGGTATAATAGCGAAGTACGAGCAGTACTTC; CDR3: CASSPAGGIIAKYEQYF
D: TRBD2; V: TRBV9; size: -; J: TRBJ2-5; DNA: TGTGCCAGCAGCCGGCCGGTGGTAGCGGGAGCCTGGGAGACCCAGTACTTC; CDR3: CASSRPVVAGAWETQYF
D: TRBD2; V: TRBV7-9; size: -; J: TRBJ2-5; DNA: TGTGCCAGCAGCGCAGGCAAGGGACTAGAAAAAGAGACCCAGTACTTC; CDR3: CASSAGKGLEKETQYF
D: -; V: TRBV18; size: -; J: TRBJ2-3; DNA: TGTGCCAGCTCGACTGGGGGAGGCGGCACAGATACGCAGTATTTT; CDR3: CASSTGGGGTDTQYF
D: -; V: TRBV18; size: -; J: TRBJ1-2; DNA: TGTGCCAGCTCACTAGGCGACATCTATGGCTACACCTTC; CDR3: CASSLGDIYGYTF
D: TRBD1; V: TRBV13; size: once; J: TRBJ2-2; DNA: TGTGCCAGCAGCCCCCTTACAGGGGCGAACACCGGGGAGCTGTTTTTT; CDR3: CASSPLTGANTGELFF
D: -; V: TRBV6-1; size: few; J: TRBJ1-2; DNA: TGTGCCAGCAGTGAGGCGGCCGGGGGTGGCTACACCTTC; CDR3: CASSEAAGGGYTF
D: TRBD2; V: TRBV7-2; size: -; J: TRBJ2-3; DNA: TGTGCCAGCTCCCAGAGGAGCGGGAGGGGTCCAGATACGCAGTATTTT; CDR3: CASSQRSGRGPDTQYF
D: TRBD1; V: TRBV7-9; size: once; J: TRBJ1-2; DNA: TGTGCCAGCAGCTCGGACAGGGCGAACTATGGCTACACCTTC; CDR3: CASSSDRANYGYTF
D: -; V: TRBV9; size: once; J: TRBJ2-3; DNA: TGTGCCAGCAGCGTGACCGGGAGAGGGAACACAGATACGCAGTATTTT; CDR3: CASSVTGRGNTDTQYF
D: -; V: TRBV6-1; size: -; J: TRBJ2-7; DNA: TGTGCCAGCAGTGACGGGGGTCGGTACGAGCAGTACTTC; CDR3: CASSDGGRYEQYF
D: -; V: TRBV19; size: -; J: TRBJ2-3; DNA: TGTGCCAGTAGTACAACCCCCAGGGGGGTTCAGACAGATACGCAGTATTTT; CDR3: CASSTTPRGVQTDTQYF
D: -; V: TRBV5-1; size: -; J: TRBJ2-5; DNA: TGCGCCAGCAGCGAGGAGGGGCCAGAGACCCAGTACTTC; CDR3: CASSEEGPETQYF
D: TRBD1; V: TRBV5-4; size: -; J: TRBJ1-2; DNA: TGTGCCAGCAGCATCCGGGACAGGGGAGGTGGCTACACCTTC; CDR3: CASSIRDRGGGYTF
D: TRBD2; V: TRBV19; size: -; J: TRBJ2-3; DNA: TGTGCCAGTAGTATGGGACTAGTTAGAACAGATACGCAGTATTTT; CDR3: CASSMGLVRTDTQYF
D: -; V: TRBV4-2; size: -; J: TRBJ2-1; DNA: TGTGCCAGCAGCCGAGGATATGAGCAGTTCTTC; CDR3: CASSRGYEQFF
D: TRBD2; V: TRBV7-9; size: -; J: TRBJ2-1; DNA: TGTGCCAGCAGGCGGATAGCGGGAGGGCCCTACAATGAGCAGTTCTTC; CDR3: CASRRIAGGPYNEQFF
D: -; V: TRBV19; size: -; J: TRBJ1-1; DNA: TGTGCCAGTAGTGAGACAGTGAACACTGAAGCTTTCTTT; CDR3: CASSETVNTEAFF
D: TRBD2; V: TRBV29-1; size: -; J: TRBJ2-3; DNA: TGCAGCGCCGATCCTGGCGGACTAGCGGTCCATACGCAGTATTTT; CDR3: CSADPGGLAVHTQYF
D: TRBD1; V: TRBV2; size: -; J: TRBJ1-1; DNA: TGTGCCAGAACCGGGGGACAGAAGAACACTGAAGCTTTCTTT; CDR3: CARTGGQKNTEAFF
D: -; V: TRBV18; size: -; J: TRBJ1-2; DNA: TGTGCCAGCTCAGACAGAGCTAACTATGGCTACACCTTC; CDR3: CASSDRANYGYTF
D: TRBD1; V: TRBV6-1; size: -; J: TRBJ2-5; DNA: TGTGCCAGCAGTGAGCCGGGACAGGGGGCGGAGACCCAGTACTTC; CDR3: CASSEPGQGAETQYF
D: -; V: TRBV5-4; size: -; J: TRBJ1-2; DNA: TGTGCCAGCAGCCCACCGGGATCCGGGAGAGACTATGGCTACACCTTC; CDR3: CASSPPGSGRDYGYTF